The 11 T cell receptor beta chains in this list originate from one sample, sequenced in a study of T cells in women clearing cervical HPV infection. TCRdb's table, derived via immunoSEQ multiplex PCR, lists solely in-frame clones and lacks some. The sample totals about 19,000 clones. Sequenced: blood buffy coat. The receptors shown here come from a woman between 18 and 75 years old with a cervical HPV16 infection that either progressed to CIN3+ or cleared (not recorded which).

On this clone: The read is 3 residues too short to cover the CDR3 end, so that end is filled in from the germline J gene. The rearrangement joins TRBV5-1 to TRBJ2-2, with TRBD1 as a possible D gene (6 bases). This CDR3 comprises 15 residues. V lost 7 bases and J 4 bases, leaving 17 bases between the germline ends. The germline V gene has CDR1 SGHRS and CDR2 YFSETQ. This CDR3 is CASYGGQGSTGELFF. The sequenced part of the CDR3 DNA is TGCGCCAGCTACGGCGGCCAGGGGTCCACCGGGGAG. Combining the CDR3 with reference TRBV5-1 and TRBJ2-2 gives the whole variable domain KAGVTQTPRYLIKTRGQQVTLSCSPISGHRSVSWYQQTPGQGLQFLFEYFSETQRNKGNFPGRFSGRQFSNSRSEMNVSTLELGDSALYLCASYGGQGSTGELFFGEGSRLTVL.

With respect to this clone: The read comes to an end 3 residues before the CDR3 does, leaving the germline J gene to fill in the end. The chain uses TRBV7-9 and TRBJ1-4; a weak D match, TRBD1 (5 bases). Germline V gene lookup returns CDR1 SEHNR and CDR2 FQNEAQ (reference sequence). This CDR3 is 12 amino acids long. The sequenced part of the CDR3 DNA is TGTGCCAGCAGCTCGCAGGGATTGAAA. Protein sequence: CASSSQGLK. From start to end, the CDR3 is CASSSQGLKLFF.

CDR3: CASSPQDRGLVGANVLTF. The part of the CDR3 DNA that was read is TGTGCCAGTAGCCCCCAAGACAGGGGATTGGTTGGGGCCAACGTC. The J gene is TRBJ2-6, the V gene TRBV19, with TRBD1 identical over 8 bases. The sequenced fragment ends 3 residues before the CDR3 boundary, so the rest is inferred from the germline J gene. The germline V gene has CDR1 LNHDA and CDR2 SQIVND (reference sequence). Losses at the gene ends were 6 bases for V and 3 bases for J; bases not matched to a gene: 13. This CDR3 spans 18 amino acids.

In regard to this clone: From the germline J gene comes the end of the CDR3, since the read stops 3 residues before it. The chain carries TRBV2 and TRBJ2-5; 8 nucleotides agree with TRBD2. V gave up 8 bases and J gave up 5 bases; unmatched junction bases: 10. Looked up from germline, CDR1 is SNHLY and CDR2 is FYNNEI. This CDR3 is built from 14 residues. The CDR3 is CASRGGRGRETQYF. The part of the CDR3 DNA that was read is TGTGCCAGCCGGGGGGGGCGGGGTCGGGAGACC.

Regarding this clone: The CDR3 end falls 3 residues outside the read, so it is completed with the germline J gene. The chain recombines TRBV2 with TRBJ2-1, with TRBD1 as a possible D gene (6 bases). V was trimmed by 6 bases and J by 4 bases, leaving 16 bases between them. The CDR3 loop spans 15 amino acids. In germline, CDR1 is SNHLY, CDR2 FYNNEI. CDR3 loop: CASRADPRGYNEQFF. Partial CDR3 DNA: TGTGCCAGCAGGGCCGACCCTAGGGGGTACAATGAG.

As to this clone: The read gets to within 3 residues of the CDR3 end, and the germline J gene fills in the rest. The chain employs TRBV29-1 and TRBJ1-1; possible D gene TRBD1, 6 bases. Germline V gives CDR1 SQVTM, CDR2 ANQGSEA. This CDR3 contains 15 residues. V was clipped by 6 bases and J by 4 bases, with 21 bases between them. This CDR3 reads CSVPGGARLGTEAFF. CDR3 DNA (partial): TGCAGCGTGCCCGGGGGGGCAAGGTTGGGCACTGAA.

On this clone itself: Coverage ceases 3 residues before the CDR3 finishes, and the germline J gene fills in the end. The chain combines TRBV2 with TRBJ1-4; 9 positions match TRBD1. This CDR3 is built from 14 residues. Germline loops: CDR1 SNHLY, CDR2 FYNNEI. The chain's CDR3 is CASRGTGSNSPLFF. CDR3 DNA, as far as it was read: TGTGCCAGCAGGGGGACAGGGAGTAATTCACCA.

As concerns this clone: Mismatch with germline at one junction end may stem from a read error. The sequence runs out 3 residues before the end of the CDR3; the remainder is reconstructed from the germline J gene. The sample carries other DNA sequences with the same CDR3. The chain combines TRBV7-9 with TRBJ1-3; 8 bases align to TRBD1. The CDR3 has 15 residues. The germline CDR1 and CDR2 sequences are SEHNR and FQNEAQ (reference sequence). This CDR3 reads CASSSTGDLGNTIYF. Incomplete CDR3 DNA: TGTGCCAGCAGCTCGACAGGGGATCTAGGAAACACA.

On this clone: The read falls 3 residues short of the CDR3 end, and the missing part is taken from the germline J gene. V gene TRBV20-1 combines with J gene TRBJ1-2, with TRBD1 matching 10 bases. This CDR3 contains 14 residues. With 3 bases clipped from V and 2 bases from J, the junction kept 3 bases outside the gene matches. Germline CDR1 reads DFQATT; CDR2 reads SNEGSKA (reference sequence). The chain's CDR3 is CSASWTGGNYGYTF. CDR3 bases read: TGCAGTGCTAGCTGGACAGGGGGGAACTATGGC.

This clone is medium-sized by frequency. The CDR3 end lies 3 residues beyond the end of the read and is filled in from the germline J gene. J is TRBJ2-1 and V is TRBV7-2, with TRBD2 identical over 13 bases. J lost 7 bases, V lost 4 bases, and 1 base had no gene match. The length of the CDR3 is 14 residues. Germline CDR1 and CDR2: SGHTA and FQGNSA. CDR3 DNA (partial): TGTGCCAGCAGCTGGACTAGCGGGGGTAATGAG. Translated, it gives CASSWTSGGNE. In full, the CDR3 reads CASSWTSGGNEQFF.

On this clone: The CDR3 goes on 3 residues after the read ends, and that part is filled in from the germline J gene. This chain links TRBV20-1 with TRBJ2-1; 8 positions match TRBD1. V lost 2 bases, J lost 6 bases, and 3 bases stayed unmatched. Germline V gene data show CDR1 as DFQATT and CDR2 as SNEGSKA (reference sequence). This CDR3 has 13 amino acids. Incomplete CDR3 DNA: TGCAGTGCTAGACAGGGGGCGATCAATGAG. Amino acids: CSARQGAINE. The full CDR3 protein reads CSARQGAINEQFF.